This T cell receptor (beta chain) was sequenced during a study of PD-1 blockade in classical Hodgkin lymphoma. The method was immunoSEQ multiplex PCR; TCRdb's version includes in-frame clones alone and lacks a portion of them. Of about 35,000 clones in the sample, approximately 90% were seen once. This clone came up once. With 5 bases removed from V and 5 bases from J, the gap between germline ends came to 14 bases. CDR3 length equals 14 residues. Per the germline V gene, CDR1 is SGHRS and CDR2 is YFSETQ. As to time point: newly diagnosed, previously untreated cHL patient sample. By magnetic negative selection, CD4+ T cells were purified from thawed PBMCs.

Input material: CD4+ T cells from blood. The rearrangement joins TRBV5-1 to TRBJ1-5, with D possibly matching TRBD1 (6 bases). The clonotype was recovered from a human donor with classical Hodgkin lymphoma. DNA for the CDR3: TGCGCCAGCAGTACAGGGTCGGGGGATCAGCCCCAGCATTTT. This sequence encodes CASSTGSGDQPQHF.